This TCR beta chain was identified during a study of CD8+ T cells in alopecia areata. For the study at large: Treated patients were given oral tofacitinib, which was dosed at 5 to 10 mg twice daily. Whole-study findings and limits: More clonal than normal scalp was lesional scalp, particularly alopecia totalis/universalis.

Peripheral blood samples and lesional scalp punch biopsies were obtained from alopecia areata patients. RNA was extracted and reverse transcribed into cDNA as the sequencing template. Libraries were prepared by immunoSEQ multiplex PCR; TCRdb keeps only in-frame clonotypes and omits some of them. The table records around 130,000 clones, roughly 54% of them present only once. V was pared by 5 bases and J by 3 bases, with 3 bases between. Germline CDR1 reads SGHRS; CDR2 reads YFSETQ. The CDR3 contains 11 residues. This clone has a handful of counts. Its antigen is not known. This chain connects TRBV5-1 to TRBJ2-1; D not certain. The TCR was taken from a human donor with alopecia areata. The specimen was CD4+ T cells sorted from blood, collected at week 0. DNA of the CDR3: TGCGCCAGCAGGGACTACAATGAGCAGTTCTTC. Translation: CASRDYNEQFF.